The next 9 T cell receptor beta chains were all read from a single sample in a study of CD8 T cells in Susac syndrome. cDNA came from about 0.5 to 1 ug RNA primed by random hexamers. TCRdb independently ran MiXCR on the immunoSEQ multiplex PCR reads; one entry per CDR3 protein. The table records 150,000 to 200,000 distinct CDR3 sequences, approximately 95% of them present only once. The material sequenced was CD4+ T cells from PBMCs. The receptor set was obtained from a human donor in good health.

The V gene is TRBV4-3, the J gene TRBJ1-2; TRBD1 agrees at 9 bases. V lost 1 base, J lost 7 bases, and 4 bases stayed unmatched. CDR3 length: 14 residues. Germline-derived CDR1 and CDR2 are LGHNA and YSLEER. The CDR3 coding sequence is TGCGCCAGCAGCCAAGTACAGGGGGCGGGTGGCTACACCTTC. Residues: CASSQVQGAGGYTF.

The chain is built from TRBV28 and TRBJ2-6; tentatively, D is TRBD1 (6 bases). Trimming took off 5 bases at V and 3 bases at J, with 11 bases between the two ends. The V gene's germline CDR1 is MDHEN and CDR2 SYDVKM. The CDR3 runs 15 residues. CDR3 sequence reads: CASSPQGSGANVLTF. CDR3 bases: TGTGCCAGCAGTCCCCAGGGGAGTGGGGCCAACGTCCTGACTTTC.

The CDR3 spells CASSLSGGGGRTDTQYF. Here the CDR3 DNA reads TGTGCCAGCAGCCTCTCGGGGGGCGGGGGGCGCACAGATACGCAGTATTTT. This rearrangement joins TRBV3-1 to TRBJ2-3; 8 bases are shared with TRBD2. The CDR3 spans 17 residues. V lost 4 bases and J lost 1; bases outside the gene matches: 10. Looked up from germline, CDR1 is LGHDT and CDR2 is YNNKEL (reference sequence).

The chain combines TRBV3-1 with TRBJ2-2; TRBD1 matches 9 bases. The CDR3 consists of 14 residues. Looked up from germline, CDR1 is LGHDT and CDR2 is YNNKEL (reference sequence). The junction had 5 bases not matched to a gene; V was cut back by 4 bases and J by 8 bases. The CDR3 bases are TGTGCCAGCAGCCTCGGGACAGGGAGTGGGGAGCTGTTTTTT. It codes for CASSLGTGSGELFF.

V is TRBV4-1 and J is TRBJ1-2; TRBD1 aligns across 7 bases. Per germline, CDR1 MGHRA and CDR2 YSYEKL. Trimming took 4 bases from V and 4 from J; bases not matched to a gene: 3. The CDR3 length is 13 residues. The CDR3 sequence is CASSLGTVYGYTF. The CDR3, as DNA: TGCGCCAGCAGCCTCGGGACAGTCTATGGCTACACCTTC.

The CDR3 spells CASSLDGGPSSGANVLTF. CDR3 nucleotides: TGCGCCAGCAGCTTGGATGGGGGGCCCAGCTCTGGGGCCAACGTCCTGACTTTC. The V call is TRBV5-1, the J call TRBJ2-6, with D tentatively TRBD1 or TRBD2 (6 bases each). The CDR3 totals 18 residues. Germline V gene lookup returns CDR1 SGHRS and CDR2 YFSETQ. V gave up 0 bases and J gave up 0 bases, with 13 bases separating them.

The chain has TRBV13 and TRBJ2-7; D remains unclear. The CDR3 is 15 residues long. The germline V gene has CDR1 PRHDT and CDR2 FYEKMQ (reference sequence). The V gene lost 1 base and the J gene lost 1 base, with 11 bases spanning the gap. In nucleotides, the CDR3 is TGTGCCAGCAGCTTAGCCCAGACCCCATCCTACGAGCAGTACGTC. Its protein product is CASSLAQTPSYEQYV.

This clonotype showed up just once. The rearrangement uses TRBV7-6 and TRBJ2-5; D is perhaps TRBD2 (6 bases). Germline assignment: CDR1 SGHVS and CDR2 FNYEAQ. V was trimmed by 4 bases and J by 5 bases, leaving 14 bases between them. This CDR3 is built from 14 residues. The DNA for the CDR3 is TGTGCCAGCAGCTCACGCGGGGATAGCGAGACCCAGTACTTC. Translation: CASSSRGDSETQYF. The whole variable domain, filled in from reference TRBV7-6 and TRBJ2-5, reads GAGVSQSPRYKVTKRGQDVALRCDPISGHVSLYWYRQALGQGPEFLTYFNYEAQQDKSGLPNDRFSAERPEGSISTLTIQRTEQRDSAMYRCASSSRGDSETQYFGPGTRLLVL.

V gene TRBV29-1 combines with J gene TRBJ1-3, with D uncertain. The CDR3 loop spans 12 amino acids. V dropped 6 bases and J dropped 0 bases, with 6 bases sitting between them. CDR1 and CDR2 (germline): SQVTM, ANQGSEA. CDR3 nucleotides: TGCAGCGTGCGAGACTCTGGAAACACCATATATTTT. This codes for CSVRDSGNTIYF.